These 14 T cell receptor beta chains were sequenced from one sample in a study of blood T cell repertoires in COVID-19. The protocol was immunoSEQ multiplex PCR, while the TCRdb copy is restricted to in-frame clones and leaves out a portion. Among a few hundred thousand clones listed, around 83% were seen once. The sample consisted of peripheral blood. These receptors were collected from a woman aged 40 to 55 who had recovered from COVID-19.

The rearrangement links TRBV28 to TRBJ2-1; 7 positions match TRBD2. This CDR3 is 18 amino acids long. The V segment lost 6 bases and the J segment 0 bases; nucleotides outside the gene matches: 14. Germline V gives CDR1 MDHEN, CDR2 SYDVKM. The CDR3 loop reads CASSLGRGRYYSYNEQFF. In DNA, the CDR3 is TGTGCCAGCAGCCTGGGGCGGGGGAGATACTACTCCTACAATGAGCAGTTCTTC.

The chain links TRBV2 to TRBJ2-1, with 8 bases fitting TRBD2. The CDR3 is made up of 14 amino acids. Germline V lookup: CDR1 SNHLY, CDR2 FYNNEI. Trimming cost V 8 bases and J 1 base; bases outside gene matches: 4. The DNA of the CDR3 is TGTGCCAGCGGGGGACTAGTGTCCTACAATGAGCAGTTCTTC. This encodes CASGGLVSYNEQFF.

The chain links TRBV15 to TRBJ1-1, with 12 bases aligning to TRBD1. V lost 0 bases to trimming and J lost 10 bases; unmatched junction nucleotides: 9. The CDR3 runs to 16 residues. Per the germline V gene, CDR1 is LNHNV and CDR2 is YYDKDF (reference sequence). The CDR3 sequence: CATSRDRDRGQGRAFF. The CDR3 nucleotides are TGTGCCACCAGCAGAGATCGGGACAGGGGGCAGGGTCGAGCTTTCTTT.

The J gene is TRBJ1-2, the V gene TRBV6-6; TRBD1 is a possible D gene (6 bases). The germline gives CDR1 MNHNY, CDR2 SVGAGI (reference sequence). CDR3 size: 14 residues. Trimming left V 8 bases short and J 4 bases short, with 17 bases between. The CDR3 nucleotides are TGTGCCAGCGTTGACCCCGGACAGTCCTATGGCTACACCTTC. Translating it yields CASVDPGQSYGYTF.

This clone was seen a single time. The J gene is TRBJ2-7, the V gene TRBV7-6; D gene unclear. Per germline, CDR1 SGHVS and CDR2 FNYEAQ. This CDR3 spans 14 amino acids. V shed 0 bases and J shed 4 bases, with 10 bases lying between them. The CDR3 bases are TGTGCCAGCAGCTTAGCCAGCGAGGTTTACGAGCAGTACTTC. Translation: CASSLASEVYEQYF.

The chain is built from TRBV2 and TRBJ2-1, with D tentatively TRBD2 (6 bases). CDR3 size: 13 residues. V gave up 3 bases and J gave up 12 bases, with 15 bases separating them. The germline CDR1 and CDR2 sequences are SNHLY and FYNNEI. CDR3 sequence: CASSEGGRVSQFF. CDR3 coding DNA: TGTGCCAGCAGTGAGGGGGGTAGGGTGTCGCAGTTCTTC.

V usage is TRBV7-2 and J usage is TRBJ2-5, with 8 bases identical to TRBD1. With V trimmed by 5 bases and J by 0 bases, 5 bases remained unmatched. CDR3 size: 15 residues. Germline-derived CDR1 and CDR2 are SGHTA and FQGNSA. The CDR3 region is CASSGQGDYQETQYF. CDR3 coding DNA: TGTGCCAGCAGCGGACAGGGTGACTACCAAGAGACCCAGTACTTC. The full variable domain, in which reference TRBV7-2 and TRBJ2-5 provide the parts outside the CDR3, is GAGVSQSPSNKVTEKGKDVELRCDPISGHTALYWYRQSLGQGLEFLIYFQGNSAPDKSGLPSDRFSAERTGGSVSTLTIQRTQQEDSAVYLCASSGQGDYQETQYFGPGTRLLVL.

V gene TRBV5-1 combines with J gene TRBJ2-2, with TRBD2 as a possible D gene (5 bases). V lost 5 bases and J lost 0, with 8 bases in between. Germline V lookup: CDR1 SGHRS, CDR2 YFSETQ. CDR3 length: 14 amino acids. As DNA, the CDR3 is TGCGCCAGCAGTTCGGGGTCGAACACCGGGGAGCTGTTTTTT. Translating it yields CASSSGSNTGELFF.

The chain employs TRBV9 and TRBJ1-6, with D unclear. This CDR3 contains 12 residues. Germline lookup yields CDR1 SGDLS and CDR2 YYNGEE. Trimming took off 4 bases at V and 10 bases at J, with 9 bases between the two ends. Here the CDR3 reads CASSSDASPLHF. The CDR3 nucleotides are TGTGCCAGCAGCAGCGACGCCTCACCCCTCCACTTT.

The count of this clone is one. J is TRBJ2-7 and V is TRBV6-5; TRBD2 is a possible D gene (5 bases). Germline V gene lookup returns CDR1 MNHEY and CDR2 SVGAGI. CDR3 length: 14 residues. V was pared by 2 bases and J by 3 bases, with 11 bases between. CDR3 amino acids: CASSYARDGYEQYF. Written as DNA, the CDR3 is TGTGCCAGCAGTTACGCCCGGGATGGCTACGAGCAGTACTTC.

The genes are TRBV7-2 and TRBJ2-2; tentative D call: TRBD1 (5 bases). There are 13 residues in the CDR3. V was clipped by 5 bases and J by 6 bases, with 10 bases between them. The germline V gene has CDR1 SGHTA and CDR2 FQGNSA. The CDR3 DNA is TGTGCCAGCAGCCCCAGGGTCCCCGGGGAGCTGTTTTTT. It translates to CASSPRVPGELFF.

The genes are TRBV9 and TRBJ2-1; 7 bases agree with TRBD2. This CDR3 has 14 amino acids. Losses at the gene ends were 1 base for V and 9 bases for J; bases not matched to a gene: 7. The germline CDR1 and CDR2 sequences are SGDLS and YYNGEE. The CDR3 coding sequence is TGTGCCAGCAGCGTATCGCTAGCGGAAGGTGAGCAGTTCTTC. Protein sequence: CASSVSLAEGEQFF.

J is TRBJ2-3 and V is TRBV5-1, with D possibly TRBD2 on 7 matching bases. With 4 bases removed from V and 3 bases from J, the gap between germline ends came to 15 bases. Germline CDR1 reads SGHRS; CDR2 reads YFSETQ. This CDR3 has 15 amino acids. This CDR3 reads CASSPWGGGTDTQYF. The CDR3 coding sequence is TGCGCCAGCAGCCCCTGGGGAGGGGGGACAGATACGCAGTATTTT.

The chain employs TRBV25-1 and TRBJ1-6, with 9 bases fitting TRBD1. With 4 bases clipped from V and 9 bases from J, the junction kept 10 bases outside the gene matches. Germline V gene data show CDR1 as MGHDK and CDR2 as SYGVNS. This CDR3 contains 16 residues. The CDR3 sequence: CASSVVGTGLASPLHF. The CDR3 bases are TGTGCCAGCAGTGTGGTCGGGACAGGGCTTGCTTCACCCCTCCACTTT.